The 8 T cell receptor beta chains presented below share a single source sample, sequenced in a study of control samples from healthy donors and cancer patients. Using immunoSEQ multiplex PCR, the repertoire was profiled, and TCRdb retains in-frame clones only, with some absent. The repertoire includes about 19,000 clones, 80% to 85% of them detected once, and around 30% sits in the top ten. The sample consisted of PBMCs. These receptors were obtained from a man older than 75 with head and neck cancer.

The rearrangement uses TRBV10-3 and TRBJ2-7; 11 nucleotides line up with TRBD2. The V and J ends lost 2 bases and 0 bases, in that order; junction bases with no gene match: 3. Germline V CDR1 and CDR2: ENHRY, SYGVKD. The CDR3 consists of 16 residues. The CDR3 region has the DNA TGTGCCATCAGTGAGCCGGGACTAGCGGTCTCCTACGAGCAGTACTTC. This codes for CAISEPGLAVSYEQYF.

This chain uses TRBV7-9 with TRBJ2-7, with a weak D call TRBD1 (7 bases). CDR3 length: 15 amino acids. Trimming took 1 base from V and 5 from J, leaving 15 bases between them. Per the germline V gene, CDR1 is SEHNR and CDR2 is FQNEAQ (reference sequence). The CDR3 loop is CASSLGRGVFNEQYF. The DNA for the CDR3 is TGTGCCAGCAGCTTAGGCAGGGGGGTATTTAACGAGCAGTACTTC.

The chain joins TRBV6-2 or TRBV6-3 to TRBJ1-5, with 8 nucleotides matching TRBD1. CDR1 is MNHEY, CDR2 SVGEGT, per germline. The CDR3 covers 13 residues. V lost 5 bases, J lost 7 bases, and 4 bases stayed unmatched. CDR3 bases: TGTGCCAGCAGTGGGACAGGAGGCCAGCCCCAGCATTTT. This sequence encodes CASSGTGGQPQHF.

The chain is built from TRBV19 and TRBJ1-1, with TRBD1 as a possible D gene (6 bases). CDR1 and CDR2 (germline): LNHDA, SQIVND (reference sequence). The CDR3 contains 15 residues. The ends were cut back, 1 base at V and 4 bases at J, with 13 bases in the middle. CDR3 region: CASSIAQTGFTEAFF. The CDR3 bases are TGTGCCAGTAGTATAGCCCAAACAGGGTTCACTGAAGCTTTCTTT.

This clone is labeled large. The V gene is TRBV6-9, the J gene TRBJ2-7; 9 nucleotides align to TRBD2. The ends lost 2 bases at V and 6 bases at J; junction bases unmatched: 11. The CDR3 sequence is 16 residues long. Germline CDR1 is MNHGY and CDR2 is SVAAGI. The CDR3 bases are TGTGCCAGCAGTTATGGGGCGGGAGGGCCTGGTTGCGAGCAGTACTTC. Residues: CASSYGAGGPGCEQYF.

The V call is TRBV30, the J call TRBJ2-7; D call uncertain. The CDR3 totals 14 residues. CDR1 and CDR2 (germline): GTSNPN, SVGIG (reference sequence). Trimming stripped 0 bases from V and 6 bases from J, with 15 bases between. This CDR3 reads CAWSVQHDLPEQYF. CDR3 DNA: TGTGCCTGGAGTGTACAACATGACCTCCCCGAGCAGTACTTC.

The table lists this clone with a count of one. The rearrangement links TRBV6-1 to TRBJ2-2; a possible D gene is TRBD2 (6 bases). Germline assignment: CDR1 MNHNS and CDR2 SASEGT. The CDR3 loop spans 17 amino acids. With 4 bases removed from V and 3 bases from J, the gap between germline ends came to 18 bases. This chain's CDR3 is CASSAINGGDYTGELFF. CDR3 coding DNA: TGTGCCAGCAGTGCGATCAACGGGGGTGACTACACCGGGGAGCTGTTTTTT.

This clone occurred once. The V call is TRBV29-1, the J call TRBJ2-7; TRBD1 matches at 7 bases. From germline, CDR1 is SQVTM and CDR2 ANQGSEA. Trimming took 7 bases from V and 3 from J; bases not matched to a gene: 12. The CDR3 is 14 amino acids. DNA for the CDR3: TGCAGCGCACCTCACCGGGACAGAGGCTACGAGCAGTACTTC. This translates into CSAPHRDRGYEQYF.